This TCR beta chain was sequenced for a study of regulatory T cells in long-lasting Graves disease. The time point here: persistent/refractory GD, antithyroid drugs over 5 years with positive TRAb. Following extraction of RNA from PBMCs, that RNA was used to make the TCR library. With iRepertoire HTBI primers and Arm-PCR of CDR3 regions, TCR beta libraries were built. TCRdb itself ran the multiplex PCR reads through MiXCR, one entry per CDR3 protein. Altogether more than 650,000 distinct CDR3 sequences are present, about 32% being singletons, with the ten largest covering 42%. This clonotype was counted between two and nine times. The germline CDR1 and CDR2 sequences are SEHNR and FQNEAQ (reference sequence). V was pared by 1 base and J by 6 bases, with 10 bases between. The CDR3 covers 14 residues.

The J gene is TRBJ1-5, the V gene TRBV7-9; D gene ambiguous. The sample was peripheral blood mononuclear cells (PBMCs), taken when the disease was refractory, from a patient treated with antithyroid drugs. This clonotype was sampled from a female donor with Graves disease. Here the CDR3 reads CASSLGPGGQPQHF. The CDR3 DNA reads as TGTGCCAGCAGCTTAGGACCGGGAGGTCAGCCCCAGCATTTT. Variable domain in full (rest from reference TRBV7-9 and TRBJ1-5): DTGVSQNPRHKITKRGQNVTFRCDPISEHNRLYWYRQTLGQGPEFLTYFQNEAQLEKSRLLSDRFSAERPKGSFSTLEIQRTEQGDSAMYLCASSLGPGGQPQHFGDGTRLSIL.